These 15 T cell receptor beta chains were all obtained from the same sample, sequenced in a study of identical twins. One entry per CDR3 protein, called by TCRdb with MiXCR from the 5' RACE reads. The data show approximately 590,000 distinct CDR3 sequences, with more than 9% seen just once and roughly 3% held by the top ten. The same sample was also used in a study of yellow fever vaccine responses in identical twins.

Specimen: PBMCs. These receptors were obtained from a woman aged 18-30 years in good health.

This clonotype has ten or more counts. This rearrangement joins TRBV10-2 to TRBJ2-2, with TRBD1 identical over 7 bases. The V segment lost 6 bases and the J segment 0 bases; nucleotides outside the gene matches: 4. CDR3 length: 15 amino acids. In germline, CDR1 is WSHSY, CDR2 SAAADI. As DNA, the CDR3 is TGCGCCAGCAGGGGACAGAGTTCGAACACCGGGGAGCTGTTTTTT. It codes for CASRGQSSNTGELFF.

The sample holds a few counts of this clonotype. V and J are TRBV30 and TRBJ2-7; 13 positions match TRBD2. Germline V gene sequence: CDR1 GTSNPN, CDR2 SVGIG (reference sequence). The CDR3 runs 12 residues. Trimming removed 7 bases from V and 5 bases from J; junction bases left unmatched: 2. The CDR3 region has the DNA TGTGCCTTCGGACTAGCGGGAGACGAGCAGTACTTC. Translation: CAFGLAGDEQYF. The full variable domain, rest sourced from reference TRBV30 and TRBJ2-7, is SQTIHQWPATLVQPVGSPLSLECTVEGTSNPNLYWYRQAAGRGLQLLFYSVGIGQISSEVPQNLSASRPQDRQFILSSKKLLLSDSGFYLCAFGLAGDEQYFGPGTRLTVT.

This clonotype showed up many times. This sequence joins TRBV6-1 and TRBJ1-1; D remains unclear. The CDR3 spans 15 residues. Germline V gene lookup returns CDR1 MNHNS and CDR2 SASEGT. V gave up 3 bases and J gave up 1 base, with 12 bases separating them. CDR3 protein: CASSDWGGGNTEAFF. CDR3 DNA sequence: TGTGCCAGCAGTGATTGGGGAGGCGGGAACACTGAAGCTTTCTTT.

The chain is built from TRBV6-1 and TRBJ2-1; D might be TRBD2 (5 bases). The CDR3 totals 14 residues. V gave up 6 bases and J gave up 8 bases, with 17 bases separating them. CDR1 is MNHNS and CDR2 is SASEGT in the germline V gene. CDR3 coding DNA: TGTGCCAGCAGACGGGGTTTGTTGAGGGATGAGCAGTTCTTC. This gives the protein CASRRGLLRDEQFF.

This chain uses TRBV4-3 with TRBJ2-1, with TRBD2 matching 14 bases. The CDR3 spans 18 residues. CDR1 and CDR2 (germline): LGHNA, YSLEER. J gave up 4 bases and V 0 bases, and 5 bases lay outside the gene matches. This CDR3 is CASSQDLGLAGGYNEQFF. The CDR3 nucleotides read TGCGCCAGCAGCCAAGATCTAGGACTAGCGGGAGGTTACAATGAGCAGTTCTTC.

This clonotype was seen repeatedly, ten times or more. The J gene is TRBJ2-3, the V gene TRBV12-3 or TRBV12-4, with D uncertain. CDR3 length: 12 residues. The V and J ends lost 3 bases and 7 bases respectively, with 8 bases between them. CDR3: CASSFKDYTQYF. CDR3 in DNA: TGTGCCAGCAGTTTCAAGGATTATACGCAGTATTTT.

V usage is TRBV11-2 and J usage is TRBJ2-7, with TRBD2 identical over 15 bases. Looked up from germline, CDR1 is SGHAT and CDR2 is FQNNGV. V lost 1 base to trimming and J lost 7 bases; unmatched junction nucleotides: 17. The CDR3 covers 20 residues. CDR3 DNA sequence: TGTGCCAGCAGCTTAGTCTCGACGGATGGGACTAGCGGGAGGCTTGGGGAGCAGTACTTC. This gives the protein CASSLVSTDGTSGRLGEQYF.

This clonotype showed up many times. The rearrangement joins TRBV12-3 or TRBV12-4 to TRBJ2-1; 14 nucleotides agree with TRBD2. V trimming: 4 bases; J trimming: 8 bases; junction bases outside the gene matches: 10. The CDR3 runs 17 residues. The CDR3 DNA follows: TGTGCCAGCAGTTATTCCGGGACTAGCGGGAGACCCCATGAGCAGTTCTTC. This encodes CASSYSGTSGRPHEQFF.

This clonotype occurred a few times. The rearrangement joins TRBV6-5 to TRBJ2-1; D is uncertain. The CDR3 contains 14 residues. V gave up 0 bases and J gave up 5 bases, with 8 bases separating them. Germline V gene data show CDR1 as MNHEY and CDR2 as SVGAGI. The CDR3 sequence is CASSYSRQNNEQFF. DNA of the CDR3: TGTGCCAGCAGTTACTCACGGCAGAACAATGAGCAGTTCTTC.

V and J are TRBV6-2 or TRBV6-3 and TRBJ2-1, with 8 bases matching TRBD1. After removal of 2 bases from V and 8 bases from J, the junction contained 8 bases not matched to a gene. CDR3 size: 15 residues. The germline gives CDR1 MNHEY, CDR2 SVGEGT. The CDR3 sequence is CASSYNRGISDEQFF. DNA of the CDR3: TGTGCCAGCAGTTACAACAGGGGGATTTCGGATGAGCAGTTCTTC.

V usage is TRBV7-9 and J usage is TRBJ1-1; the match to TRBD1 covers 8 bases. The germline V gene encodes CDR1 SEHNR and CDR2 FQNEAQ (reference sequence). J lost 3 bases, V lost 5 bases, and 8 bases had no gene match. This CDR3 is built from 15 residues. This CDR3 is CASSRPDRGDTEAFF. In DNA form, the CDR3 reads TGTGCCAGCAGCCGTCCCGACAGGGGAGACACTGAAGCTTTCTTT. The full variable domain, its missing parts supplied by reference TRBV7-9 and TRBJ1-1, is DTGVSQNPRHKITKRGQNVTFRCDPISEHNRLYWYRQTLGQGPEFLTYFQNEAQLEKSRLLSDRFSAERPKGSFSTLEIQRTEQGDSAMYLCASSRPDRGDTEAFFGQGTRLTVV.

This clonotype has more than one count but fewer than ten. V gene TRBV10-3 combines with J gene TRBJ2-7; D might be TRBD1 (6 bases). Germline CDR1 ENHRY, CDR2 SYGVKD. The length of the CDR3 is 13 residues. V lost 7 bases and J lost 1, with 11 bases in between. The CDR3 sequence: CAINSGTSYEQYF. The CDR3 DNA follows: TGTGCCATCAATTCCGGGACATCCTACGAGCAGTACTTC.

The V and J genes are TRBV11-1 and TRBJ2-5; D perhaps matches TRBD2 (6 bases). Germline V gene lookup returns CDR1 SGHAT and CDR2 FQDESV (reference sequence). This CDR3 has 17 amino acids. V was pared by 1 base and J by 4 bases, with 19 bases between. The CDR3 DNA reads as TGTGCCAGCAGCTTAGGGTCCGGGAAAAGGACTACAGAGACCCAGTACTTC. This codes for CASSLGSGKRTTETQYF.

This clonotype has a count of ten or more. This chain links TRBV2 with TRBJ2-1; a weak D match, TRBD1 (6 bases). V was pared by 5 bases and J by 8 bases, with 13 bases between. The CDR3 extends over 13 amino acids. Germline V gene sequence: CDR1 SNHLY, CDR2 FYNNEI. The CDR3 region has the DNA TGTGCCAGCAGTTATACCACAGGGCATGAGCAGTTCTTC. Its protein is CASSYTTGHEQFF.

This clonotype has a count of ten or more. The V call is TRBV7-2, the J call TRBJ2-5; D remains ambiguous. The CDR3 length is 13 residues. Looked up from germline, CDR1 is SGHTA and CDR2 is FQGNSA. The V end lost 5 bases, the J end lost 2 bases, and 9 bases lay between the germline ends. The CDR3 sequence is CASSQRQQETQYF. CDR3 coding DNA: TGTGCCAGCAGCCAAAGGCAGCAAGAGACCCAGTACTTC.